Presented here are 32 T cell receptor beta chains from one specimen sequenced in a study of blood T cell repertoires in COVID-19. The assay was immunoSEQ multiplex PCR, and TCRdb's table has in-frame clones only and misses some. The table shows about 130,000 clones, with approximately 80% occurring only once. The sequencing sample was made of peripheral blood. Every receptor here comes from a middle-aged man with active or convalescent COVID-19.

The genes are TRBV5-5 and TRBJ2-3; weak D call: TRBD2 (7 bases). The CDR3 spans 13 residues. V was clipped by 4 bases and J by 2 bases, with 8 bases between them. Germline values: CDR1 SGHKS, CDR2 YYEKEE (reference sequence). The CDR3 DNA reads as TGTGCCAGCAGCGGGGGGGCCACAGATACGCAGTATTTT. It yields the protein CASSGGATDTQYF.

V gene TRBV2 combines with J gene TRBJ2-5; D not resolved. The germline V gene encodes CDR1 SNHLY and CDR2 FYNNEI. This CDR3 is 12 amino acids long. The V end was cut by 5 bases, the J end by 14 bases, with 18 bases between. This CDR3 is CASSSTSLEIYF. CDR3 DNA: TGTGCCAGCAGTTCCACCAGTCTAGAGATTTACTTC.

This chain joins TRBV30 and TRBJ1-1; the match to TRBD1 covers 7 bases. J gave up 3 bases and V 2 bases, and 3 bases lay outside the gene matches. Germline V lookup: CDR1 GTSNPN, CDR2 SVGIG (reference sequence). The CDR3 covers 13 residues. CDR3 loop: CAWSPQGDTEAFF. CDR3 coding DNA: TGTGCCTGGAGTCCCCAGGGGGACACTGAAGCTTTCTTT.

The chain recombines TRBV12-3 or TRBV12-4 with TRBJ1-1; D may be TRBD1 (5 bases). The CDR3 has 13 amino acids. With 3 bases removed from V and 7 bases from J, the gap between germline ends came to 12 bases. The CDR3 DNA reads as TGTGCCAGCAGTTTGTCAGGGCCCAATGAAGCTTTCTTT. This translates into CASSLSGPNEAFF.

This clone was counted many times. DNA of the CDR3: TGTGCCTGGAGTAGCCCAGGGGGCTTTTGGGGCTACACCTTC. This codes for CAWSSPGGFWGYTF. The rearrangement links TRBV30 to TRBJ1-2; 8 bases agree with TRBD1. The germline CDR1 and CDR2 sequences are GTSNPN and SVGIG (reference sequence). V lost 2 bases and J lost 8; bases outside the gene matches: 10. The CDR3 extends over 14 amino acids.

J is TRBJ2-2 and V is TRBV14, with 9 bases identical to TRBD1. CDR1 is SGHDN and CDR2 is FVKESK in the germline V gene. This CDR3 contains 16 residues. The junction had 5 bases not matched to a gene; V was cut back by 1 base and J by 5 bases. CDR3 in DNA: TGTGCCAGCAGCCAAGTTGCGGGACAGGGAACCGGGGAGCTGTTTTTT. Translated: CASSQVAGQGTGELFF.

The genes are TRBV20-1 and TRBJ1-2; TRBD1 matches at 7 bases. This CDR3 is built from 12 residues. The germline gives CDR1 DFQATT, CDR2 SNEGSKA (reference sequence). J lost 6 bases, V lost 3 bases, and 4 bases had no gene match. This CDR3 reads CSASRGQDGYTF. The CDR3, as DNA: TGCAGTGCTAGTAGGGGGCAGGATGGCTACACCTTC.

The chain is built from TRBV18 and TRBJ2-7; TRBD2 agrees at 9 bases. Trimming removed 0 bases from V and 6 bases from J; junction bases left unmatched: 6. This CDR3 comprises 15 residues. The germline V gene encodes CDR1 KGHSH and CDR2 LQKENI. The CDR3 protein is CASSPPAGGPGEQYF. CDR3 DNA: TGTGCCAGCTCACCACCCGCGGGGGGGCCCGGCGAGCAGTACTTC.

V usage is TRBV24-1 and J usage is TRBJ2-2, with TRBD1 matching 7 bases. The V segment lost 8 bases and the J segment 0 bases; nucleotides outside the gene matches: 8. From germline, CDR1 is KGHDR and CDR2 SFDVKD. There are 16 residues in the CDR3. In DNA form, the CDR3 reads TGTGCCACCACCGAAGGACAGGACGCGAACACCGGGGAGCTGTTTTTT. Its translation is CATTEGQDANTGELFF.

V is TRBV5-6 and J is TRBJ1-6; 9 nucleotides agree with TRBD1. Germline lookup yields CDR1 SGHDT and CDR2 YYEEEE. This CDR3 has 13 residues. Trimming took 4 bases from V and 7 from J; bases not matched to a gene: 0. The DNA for the CDR3 is TGTGCCAGCAGCGGGACAGGGAATTCACCCCTCCACTTT. The encoded protein is CASSGTGNSPLHF.

Worth noting for this clone: Other DNA sequences in the sample encode the same CDR3. This rearrangement joins TRBV7-3 to TRBJ2-1; 7 bases line up with TRBD2. V shed 2 bases, J shed 3 bases, and the junction held 4 bases outside the gene matches. Per the germline V gene, CDR1 is SGHTA and CDR2 is FQGTGA. The CDR3 runs to 15 residues. As DNA, the CDR3 is TGTGCCAGCAGCTTATTGGCGGGGGACTACAATGAGCAGTTCTTC. Its translation is CASSLLAGDYNEQFF.

V usage is TRBV5-1 and J usage is TRBJ2-2; 13 bases agree with TRBD2. The CDR3 is 19 residues long. From germline, CDR1 is SGHRS and CDR2 YFSETQ. J gave up 1 base and V 2 bases, and 8 bases lay outside the gene matches. The CDR3 protein is CASSFGLAGDRGNTGELFF. CDR3 coding DNA: TGCGCCAGCAGCTTCGGACTAGCGGGAGATAGGGGGAACACCGGGGAGCTGTTTTTT.

This rearrangement joins TRBV18 to TRBJ1-3, with unresolved D. V lost 2 bases to trimming and J lost 4 bases, with 9 bases between them. Per the germline V gene, CDR1 is KGHSH and CDR2 is LQKENI. This CDR3 region has 14 residues. This chain's CDR3 is CASSPMSMGNTIYF. CDR3 DNA sequence: TGTGCCAGCTCACCAATGAGTATGGGAAACACCATATATTTT.

Of note for this clone: Other DNA sequences in this sample translate to the same CDR3. The chain uses TRBV7-2 and TRBJ2-5; 9 bases map to TRBD2. The V and J ends lost 1 base and 1 base, in that order; junction bases with no gene match: 4. CDR1 SGHTA and CDR2 FQGNSA come from the germline V gene. The CDR3 runs to 16 residues. Written as DNA, the CDR3 is TGTGCCAGCAGCTTAGGGCCAGCGGGGGGCCAAGAGACCCAGTACTTC. It yields the protein CASSLGPAGGQETQYF. The variable domain in full, with the rest retrieved from reference TRBV7-2 and TRBJ2-5, is GAGVSQSPSNKVTEKGKDVELRCDPISGHTALYWYRQSLGQGLEFLIYFQGNSAPDKSGLPSDRFSAERTGGSVSTLTIQRTQQEDSAVYLCASSLGPAGGQETQYFGPGTRLLVL.

This clone was recorded once. V usage is TRBV6-5 and J usage is TRBJ1-4; 9 bases align to TRBD1. Trimming took 5 bases from V and 8 from J; bases not matched to a gene: 6. CDR1 is MNHEY, CDR2 SVGAGI, per germline. The CDR3 covers 14 residues. The CDR3 nucleotides read TGTGCCAGCAGTCCAGACAGGGGGGGAGAAAAACTGTTTTTT. Amino acids: CASSPDRGGEKLFF.

The chain employs TRBV4-2 and TRBJ2-1; 16 bases line up with TRBD2. The CDR3 length is 17 residues. J gave up 8 bases and V 3 bases, and 7 bases lay outside the gene matches. Germline V CDR1 and CDR2: LGHNA, YNFKEQ. CDR3 region: CASSHSGLAGGYDEQFF. The DNA for the CDR3 is TGTGCCAGCAGCCATTCGGGACTAGCGGGAGGGTACGATGAGCAGTTCTTC.

This chain connects TRBV27 to TRBJ1-2; 8 nucleotides match TRBD1. The CDR3 is made up of 14 amino acids. Germline V gene data show CDR1 as MNHEY and CDR2 as SMNVEV (reference sequence). Losses at the gene ends were 3 bases for V and 7 bases for J; bases not matched to a gene: 7. The CDR3: CASSFGTGIAGYTF. As DNA, the CDR3 is TGTGCCAGCAGTTTCGGGACAGGTATTGCTGGCTACACCTTC.

This clone was counted between two and nine times. The genes are TRBV28 and TRBJ1-2, with D possibly matching TRBD1 (6 bases). CDR3 length: 11 residues. Per germline, CDR1 MDHEN and CDR2 SYDVKM. V dropped 6 bases and J dropped 5 bases, with 7 bases sitting between them. This chain's CDR3 is CASRTGYGYTF. The CDR3, as DNA: TGTGCCAGCAGAACAGGGTATGGCTACACCTTC.

The V call is TRBV30, the J call TRBJ1-2; unclear D gene. The germline V gene encodes CDR1 GTSNPN and CDR2 SVGIG (reference sequence). CDR3 size: 15 residues. Trimming shortened V by 5 bases and J by 2 bases, and 18 bases separated the two germline ends. In DNA, the CDR3 is TGTGCCTGGGTCAGGCCGCTGCTGAAAAACTATGGCTACACCTTC. This codes for CAWVRPLLKNYGYTF.

The rearrangement links TRBV30 to TRBJ1-1; weak D call: TRBD1 (6 bases). The V end lost 5 bases, the J end lost 4 bases, and 14 bases lay between the germline ends. This CDR3 is built from 13 residues. Germline lookup yields CDR1 GTSNPN and CDR2 SVGIG (reference sequence). CDR3 in DNA: TGTGCCTGGGATAAGGGGGGGAGCACTGAAGCTTTCTTT. Amino acids: CAWDKGGSTEAFF.

In its sample, this clone was seen many times. This chain joins TRBV19 and TRBJ1-5; a weak D match, TRBD1 (6 bases). From germline, CDR1 is LNHDA and CDR2 SQIVND (reference sequence). This CDR3 region has 18 residues. Deletions cut 0 bases from V and 4 bases from J, with 19 bases between. The CDR3 here is CASSIDRGGSRQNQPQHF. As DNA, the CDR3 is TGTGCCAGTAGTATAGATCGGGGGGGCAGTCGGCAAAATCAGCCCCAGCATTTT.

This chain connects TRBV25-1 to TRBJ2-3; TRBD2 is a possible D gene (5 bases). Germline V lookup: CDR1 MGHDK, CDR2 SYGVNS. This CDR3 comprises 11 residues. Between the trimmed V and J ends, which lost 5 bases and 8 bases, there was a span of 8 bases. The chain's CDR3 is CASSIGVTQYF. CDR3 in DNA: TGTGCCAGCAGTATCGGGGTTACGCAGTATTTT.

The chain joins TRBV7-9 to TRBJ1-4; D unresolved. The germline gives CDR1 SEHNR, CDR2 FQNEAQ (reference sequence). The CDR3 length is 15 residues. V was clipped by 5 bases and J by 0 bases, with 10 bases between them. The CDR3 sequence is CASSPQRATNEKLFF. The CDR3, as DNA: TGTGCCAGCAGCCCCCAGAGGGCAACTAATGAAAAACTGTTTTTT.

This chain uses TRBV27 with TRBJ1-3; TRBD1 might be the D (5 bases). The CDR3 runs 11 residues. Germline V gene sequence: CDR1 MNHEY, CDR2 SMNVEV (reference sequence). With 8 bases removed from V and 4 bases from J, the gap between germline ends came to 6 bases. The DNA for the CDR3 is TGTGCCAGCGGGGCAGGAAACACCATATATTTT. Translating it yields CASGAGNTIYF.

V gene TRBV9 combines with J gene TRBJ2-7; 8 bases match TRBD2. The CDR3 covers 15 residues. The germline V gene has CDR1 SGDLS and CDR2 YYNGEE. The V gene end was trimmed by 2 bases and the J gene end by 2 bases; junction bases not matched to a gene: 6. CDR3 residues: CASSVGAGAAYEQYF. The DNA of the CDR3 is TGTGCCAGCAGCGTTGGAGCGGGGGCCGCCTACGAGCAGTACTTC.

The rearrangement joins TRBV5-1 to TRBJ1-1; the match to TRBD1 covers 7 bases. V dropped 4 bases and J dropped 0; count of bases not matched to a gene: 3. CDR3 size: 14 residues. The germline CDR1 and CDR2 sequences are SGHRS and YFSETQ. The CDR3 coding sequence is TGCGCCAGCAGCATTGGGACAGTGAACACTGAAGCTTTCTTT. Translated, it gives CASSIGTVNTEAFF.

The J gene is TRBJ1-5, the V gene TRBV4-1; 9 bases are a match to TRBD1. V shed 0 bases and J 2 bases; nucleotides not matched to a gene: 14. The CDR3 has 20 amino acids. Per germline, CDR1 MGHRA and CDR2 YSYEKL. The DNA for the CDR3 is TGCGCCAGCAGCCAAGATAACCCACAGGGGGCGCAGGGAGGCAATCAGCCCCAGCATTTT. Amino acid sequence: CASSQDNPQGAQGGNQPQHF.

The chain employs TRBV6-2 or TRBV6-3 and TRBJ1-2; D is uncertain. V was cut by 5 bases and J by 2 bases, with 6 bases left in between. Germline values: CDR1 MNHEY, CDR2 SVGEGT. The length of the CDR3 is 12 residues. Written as DNA, the CDR3 is TGTGCCAGCAGTACGGGAAACTATGGCTACACCTTC. Residues: CASSTGNYGYTF.

The chain employs TRBV10-3 and TRBJ1-4, with 9 nucleotides matching TRBD1. This CDR3 has 16 residues. J gave up 6 bases and V 6 bases, and 11 bases lay outside the gene matches. Germline V gene lookup returns CDR1 ENHRY and CDR2 SYGVKD. Written as DNA, the CDR3 is TGTGCCATCAGCGCGGGACAGGGTTCCCTCTATGAAAAACTGTTTTTT. Encoded protein: CAISAGQGSLYEKLFF.

The J gene is TRBJ1-2, the V gene TRBV9; no firm D call. From germline, CDR1 is SGDLS and CDR2 YYNGEE. There are 14 residues in the CDR3. Trimming took 2 bases from V and 2 from J, leaving 10 bases between them. CDR3 in amino acids: CASSVGVENYGYTF. The DNA for the CDR3 is TGTGCCAGCAGCGTCGGAGTGGAAAACTATGGCTACACCTTC. Full variable domain (rest looked up from reference TRBV9 and TRBJ1-2): DSGVTQTPKHLITATGQRVTLRCSPRSGDLSVYWYQQSLDQGLQFLIQYYNGEERAKGNILERFSAQQFPDLHSELNLSSLELGDSALYFCASSVGVENYGYTFGSGTRLTVV.

The gene calls are TRBV5-6 and TRBJ1-6; TRBD1 aligns across 9 bases. The ends lost 2 bases at V and 8 bases at J; junction bases unmatched: 8. The germline V gene encodes CDR1 SGHDT and CDR2 YYEEEE. This CDR3 contains 16 residues. CDR3 region: CASSLSDRGTYSPLHF. The CDR3, as DNA: TGTGCCAGCAGCTTATCGGACAGGGGAACGTATTCACCCCTCCACTTT.

This clone was detected only a few times. The J gene is TRBJ1-4, the V gene TRBV29-1; 8 nucleotides agree with TRBD1. CDR3 length: 12 amino acids. Germline-derived CDR1 and CDR2 are SQVTM and ANQGSEA. The V gene end was trimmed by 5 bases and the J gene end by 7 bases; junction bases not matched to a gene: 3. The CDR3 DNA sequence: TGCAGCGTTCGTACAGGGGGTGAAAAACTGTTTTTT. It yields the protein CSVRTGGEKLFF.